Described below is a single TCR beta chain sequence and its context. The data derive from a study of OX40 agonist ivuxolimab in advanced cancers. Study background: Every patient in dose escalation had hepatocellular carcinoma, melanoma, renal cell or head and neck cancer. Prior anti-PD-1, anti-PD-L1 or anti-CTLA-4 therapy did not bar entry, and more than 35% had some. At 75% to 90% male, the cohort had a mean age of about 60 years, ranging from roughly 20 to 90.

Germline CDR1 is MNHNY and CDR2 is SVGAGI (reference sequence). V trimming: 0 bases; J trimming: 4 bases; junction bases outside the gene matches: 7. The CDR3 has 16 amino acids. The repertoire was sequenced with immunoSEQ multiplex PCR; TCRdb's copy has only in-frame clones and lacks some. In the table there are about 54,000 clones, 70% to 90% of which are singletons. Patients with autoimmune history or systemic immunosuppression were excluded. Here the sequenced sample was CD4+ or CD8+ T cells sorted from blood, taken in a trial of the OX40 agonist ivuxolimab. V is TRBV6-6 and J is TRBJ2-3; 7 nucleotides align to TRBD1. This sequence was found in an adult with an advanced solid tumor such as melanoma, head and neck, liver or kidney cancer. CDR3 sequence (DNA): TGTGCCAGCAGTTACTCCCGACAGGGCCGAGCAGATACGCAGTATTTT. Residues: CASSYSRQGRADTQYF.